This TCR beta chain comes out of a study of blood T cell repertoires in COVID-19. Method: immunoSEQ multiplex PCR; TCRdb's copy keeps in-frame clones and lacks some. Counted here are about 200,000 clones, roughly 82% occurring once; the ten biggest clones make up approximately 4.7%. Germline V gene sequence: CDR1 GTSNPN, CDR2 SVGIG (reference sequence). CDR3 length equals 10 residues. After removal of 5 bases from V and 10 bases from J, the junction contained 2 bases not matched to a gene. The TCR was taken from a woman aged 60 to 75 with acute COVID-19. The sequenced sample was PBMCs or T cells enriched from blood (not recorded which). The V and J genes are TRBV30 and TRBJ1-2; 9 bases agree with TRBD1. CDR3 in DNA: TGTGCCTGGGGGGACAGGGCCTACACCTTC. Protein: CAWGDRAYTF.